This record covers a single T cell receptor (beta chain). Antigen specificity is unknown. This record belongs to a study of cytomegalovirus exposure and HLA in healthy donors. Study-level background: Among over 350 genotyped donors, around 80% fell in the Caucasian-associated ancestry cluster.

Study results and limitations: In an earlier analysis, productive rearrangement rates for most beta V segments clustered near 87% or 30%. Rarity marked most TCR sequences, yet some public TCRs occurred in many donors.

With 60 Vbeta and 13 Jbeta primers, the PCR was carried out. TCRdb's table, derived via immunoSEQ multiplex PCR, lists solely in-frame clones and lacks some. Found here are fewer than 150,000 clones; the top ten clones hold 1.5% to 2%. The J segment lost 7 bases and the V segment lost 3 bases, leaving 9 bases of the junction unmatched. The germline CDR1 and CDR2 sequences are SGDLS and YYNGEE. The CDR3 sequence is 16 residues long. The J gene is TRBJ2-2, the V gene TRBV9; TRBD2 matches at 10 bases. The clonotype was recovered from an older woman in good health and CMV-seronegative. Sequenced input: PBMCs. The CDR3 DNA sequence: TGTGCCAGCAGCGAAAGAACCGGGACTAGCGTCGGGGAGCTGTTTTTT. Translating it yields CASSERTGTSVGELFF.